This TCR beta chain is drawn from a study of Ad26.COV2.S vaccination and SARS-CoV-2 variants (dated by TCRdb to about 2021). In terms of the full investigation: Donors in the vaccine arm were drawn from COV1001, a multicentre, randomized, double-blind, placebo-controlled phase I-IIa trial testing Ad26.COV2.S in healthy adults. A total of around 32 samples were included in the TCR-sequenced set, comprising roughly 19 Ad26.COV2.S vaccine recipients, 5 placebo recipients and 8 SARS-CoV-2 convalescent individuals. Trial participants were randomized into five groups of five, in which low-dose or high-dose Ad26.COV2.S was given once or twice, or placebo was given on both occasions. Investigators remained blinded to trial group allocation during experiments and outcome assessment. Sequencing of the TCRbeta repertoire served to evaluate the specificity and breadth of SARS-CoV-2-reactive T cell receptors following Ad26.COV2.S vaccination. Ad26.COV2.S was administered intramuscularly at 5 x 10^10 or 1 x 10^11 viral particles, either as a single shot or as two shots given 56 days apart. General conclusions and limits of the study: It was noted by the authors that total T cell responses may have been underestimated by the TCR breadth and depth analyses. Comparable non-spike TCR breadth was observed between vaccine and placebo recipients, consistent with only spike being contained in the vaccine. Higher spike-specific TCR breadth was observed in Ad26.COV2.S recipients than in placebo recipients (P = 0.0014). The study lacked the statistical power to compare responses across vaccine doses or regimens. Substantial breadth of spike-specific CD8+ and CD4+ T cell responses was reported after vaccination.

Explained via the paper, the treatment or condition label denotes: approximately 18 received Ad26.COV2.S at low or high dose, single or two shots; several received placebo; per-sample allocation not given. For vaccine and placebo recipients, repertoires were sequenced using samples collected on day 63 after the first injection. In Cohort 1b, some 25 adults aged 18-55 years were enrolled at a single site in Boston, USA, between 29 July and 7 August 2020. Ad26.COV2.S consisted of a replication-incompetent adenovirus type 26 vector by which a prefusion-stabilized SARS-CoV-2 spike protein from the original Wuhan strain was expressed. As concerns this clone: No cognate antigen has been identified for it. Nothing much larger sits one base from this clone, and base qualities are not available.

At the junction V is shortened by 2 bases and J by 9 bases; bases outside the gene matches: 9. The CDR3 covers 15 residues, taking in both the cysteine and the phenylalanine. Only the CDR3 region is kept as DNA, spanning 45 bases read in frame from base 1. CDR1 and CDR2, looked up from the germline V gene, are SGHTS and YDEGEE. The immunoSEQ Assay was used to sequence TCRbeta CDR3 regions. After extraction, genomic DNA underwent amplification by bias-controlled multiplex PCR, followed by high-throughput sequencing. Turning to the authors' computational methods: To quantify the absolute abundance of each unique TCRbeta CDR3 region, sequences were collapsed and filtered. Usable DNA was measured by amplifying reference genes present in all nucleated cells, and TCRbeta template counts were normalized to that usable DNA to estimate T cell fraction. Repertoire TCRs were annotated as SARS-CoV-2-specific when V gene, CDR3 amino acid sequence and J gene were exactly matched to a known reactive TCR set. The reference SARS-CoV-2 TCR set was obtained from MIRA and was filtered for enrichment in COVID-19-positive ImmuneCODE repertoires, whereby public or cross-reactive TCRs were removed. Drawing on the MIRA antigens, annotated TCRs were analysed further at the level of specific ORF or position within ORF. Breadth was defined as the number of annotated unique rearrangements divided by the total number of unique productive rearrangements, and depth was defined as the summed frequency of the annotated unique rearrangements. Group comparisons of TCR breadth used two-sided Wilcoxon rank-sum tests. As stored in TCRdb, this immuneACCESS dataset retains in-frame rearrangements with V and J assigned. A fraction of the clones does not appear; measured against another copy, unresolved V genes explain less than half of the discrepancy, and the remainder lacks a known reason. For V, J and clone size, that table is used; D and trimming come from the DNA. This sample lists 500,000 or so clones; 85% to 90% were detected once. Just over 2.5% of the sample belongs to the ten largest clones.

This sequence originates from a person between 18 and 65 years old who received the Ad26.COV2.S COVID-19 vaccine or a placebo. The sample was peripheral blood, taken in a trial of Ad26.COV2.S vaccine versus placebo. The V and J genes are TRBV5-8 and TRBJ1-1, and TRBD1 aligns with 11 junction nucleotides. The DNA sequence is TGTGCCAGCAGCTTTTCTGGGACAGGGGGTGTAAAAGCTTTCTTT. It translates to CASSFSGTGGVKAFF.